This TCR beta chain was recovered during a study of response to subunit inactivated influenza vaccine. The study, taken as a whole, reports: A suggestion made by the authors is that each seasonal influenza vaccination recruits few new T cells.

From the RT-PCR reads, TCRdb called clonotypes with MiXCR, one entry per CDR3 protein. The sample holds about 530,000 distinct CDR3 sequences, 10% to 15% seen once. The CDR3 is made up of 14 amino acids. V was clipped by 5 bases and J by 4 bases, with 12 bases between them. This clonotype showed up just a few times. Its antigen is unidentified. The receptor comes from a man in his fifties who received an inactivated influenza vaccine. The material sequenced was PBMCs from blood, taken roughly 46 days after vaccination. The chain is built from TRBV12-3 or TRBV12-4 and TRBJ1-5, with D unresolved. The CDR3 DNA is TGTGCCAGCAGTACCGACACGTTTAATCAGCCCCAGCATTTT. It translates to CASSTDTFNQPQHF.